This TCR beta chain was obtained from a study of blood T cell repertoires in COVID-19 (dated by TCRdb to the early 2020s). Describing the broader study: Collaborator samples came from the United States, Italy and Spain and covered acute and convalescent phases of COVID-19. The material from the prospective study consisted of cDNA or gDNA derived from T cells, B-cell-depleted T cells, or PBMCs. Deeply sampled blood TCRbeta repertoires from subjects exposed to, actively infected with, or recovered from COVID-19 were included in the dataset. The repertoires were released in a freely available public database meant as a resource for research on the immune response to SARS-CoV-2. The samples were drawn from the first 160 participants of the ongoing ImmuneRACE study and from over 950 subjects provided by 6 global collaborators. The sample metadata nearly always contained a de-identified subject ID, COVID-19 status, age in years and sex. Where HLA class I and class II types were available, the types were taken from metadata supplied by the sample provider, not from assay-based typing.

Each collaborating institution followed its own protocols to collect whole blood in K2EDTA tubes. For TCRbeta analysis, collaborator samples were shipped as frozen whole blood, as isolated PBMCs, or as DNA extracted from either sample type. Trimming at the junction amounts to 4 bases on V and 1 base on J, and the germline ends lie 9 bases apart. Reading the germline V gene (reference sequence) gives CDR1 SGHNT and CDR2 YYREEE. The CDR3 sequence holds 15 residues, the cysteine and phenylalanine included. Only the CDR3 region is kept as DNA, spanning 45 bases read in frame from base 1. TCRbeta CDR3 regions were amplified from genomic DNA by means of the immunoSEQ Assay, a bias-controlled multiplex PCR. The published analysis was carried out like this. Nucleated cell counts per sample were estimated from amplification of reference gene primers within the assay. To quantify the absolute abundance of each unique TCRbeta CDR3 rearrangement, sequence reads were collapsed and filtered. For each sample, productive Simpson clonality was calculated as the square root of Simpson's diversity index across productive rearrangements. Not all clones reach the TCRdb copy of this immuneACCESS table, which keeps in-frame sequences only. Checked studies attribute under half of the gap to unresolved V genes and leave the rest unexplained. V, J and clone size are those of that table, while D and trimming were read from the DNA. The sample table contains tens of thousands of clones; only one count was recorded for 85% of them. The ten biggest clones cover roughly 45% of the sample.

Results and caveats for the whole study, not just this receptor: The quantity of clinical and demographic metadata differed by source and by participant and was supplied without curation.

A word on this clone: Its antigen specificity is not known. Base qualities are not at hand, and no much larger clone is one base apart.

Specimen: peripheral blood. The sequence derives from a man aged 55 to 70 with active or convalescent COVID-19. In this chain, TRBV5-4 is recombined with TRBJ2-6, with the D segment identity uncertain. The CDR3 region: CASSTRGSGANVLTF. The nucleotides read TGTGCCAGCAGCACCCGCGGTTCTGGGGCCAACGTCCTGACTTTC. The entire variable domain, with the stretches around the CDR3 drawn from the reference TRBV5-4 and TRBJ2-6 proteins, is ETGVTQSPTHLIKTRGQQVTLRCSSQSGHNTVSWYQQALGQGPQFIFQYYREEENGRGNFPPRFSGLQFPNYSSELNVNALELDDSALYLCASSTRGSGANVLTFGAGSRLTVL.